One sample yielded the 26 T cell receptor beta chains listed below, sequenced in a study of memory CD4+ T cells and cytomegalovirus serostatus. The sort gate was single viable CD3+CD4+CD8-CD45RO+ cells for memory CD4+ T cells. Produced via immunoSEQ multiplex PCR; TCRdb's table is partial and in-frame only. This sample carries 80,000 or so clones, roughly 78% of them seen once, and the ten largest clones take about 2.5%. Material for sequencing was memory CD4+ T cells from blood. All receptors derive from an adult in good health and CMV-seropositive.

This chain uses TRBV6-1 with TRBJ2-3; D uncertain. Trimming removed 7 bases at V and 2 bases at J, with 7 bases between. There are 12 residues in the CDR3. Germline CDR1 and CDR2: MNHNS and SASEGT. CDR3 bases: TGTGCCAGCACTCCGGACACAGATACGCAGTATTTT. As protein: CASTPDTDTQYF.

The CDR3 spells CASSPRSPTTNEKLFF. CDR3 nucleotide sequence: TGTGCCAGCTCACCACGTTCTCCAACAACTAATGAAAAACTGTTTTTT. V is TRBV18 and J is TRBJ1-4; D is unresolved. The V gene's germline CDR1 is KGHSH and CDR2 LQKENI. V lost 1 base and J lost 0, with 9 bases in between. The CDR3 totals 16 residues.

This chain uses TRBV10-3 with TRBJ1-2; no definite D call. From germline, CDR1 is ENHRY and CDR2 SYGVKD. Between the trimmed V and J ends, which lost 11 bases and 0 bases, there was a span of 13 bases. The CDR3 sequence is 13 residues long. The CDR3 DNA is TGTGCCTATAGTGGTGGCCCTAACTATGGCTACACCTTC. Protein sequence: CAYSGGPNYGYTF.

The V and J genes are TRBV5-1 and TRBJ2-3; 8 bases are shared with TRBD1. This CDR3 comprises 17 residues. V dropped 4 bases and J dropped 1; count of bases not matched to a gene: 11. Looked up from germline, CDR1 is SGHRS and CDR2 is YFSETQ. The CDR3 loop is CASSATSGGEGTDTQYF. The CDR3, as DNA: TGCGCCAGCAGCGCTACTTCAGGGGGCGAAGGCACAGATACGCAGTATTTT.

J is TRBJ1-5 and V is TRBV6-5; 9 positions agree with TRBD1. Trimming took 6 bases from V and 7 from J; bases not matched to a gene: 10. The germline gives CDR1 MNHEY, CDR2 SVGAGI. This CDR3 has 15 amino acids. CDR3 loop: CASREGQGAQQPQHF. DNA of the CDR3: TGTGCCAGCAGGGAGGGACAGGGTGCGCAACAGCCCCAGCATTTT.

The chain is built from TRBV4-2 and TRBJ2-7; D ambiguous. Trimming pared 2 bases from V and 2 bases from J, leaving 19 bases between. This CDR3 comprises 17 residues. Germline loops: CDR1 LGHNA, CDR2 YNFKEQ. CDR3 amino acids: CASSQNARLNLPYEQYF. For the CDR3, the DNA is TGTGCCAGCAGCCAAAACGCCAGGCTTAACCTCCCCTACGAGCAGTACTTC.

The genes are TRBV5-4 and TRBJ2-5; TRBD2 might be the D (5 bases). The CDR3 runs 13 residues. The V end lost 3 bases, the J end lost 4 bases, and 10 bases lay between the germline ends. The germline gives CDR1 SGHNT, CDR2 YYREEE (reference sequence). The CDR3 bases are TGTGCCAGCAGCTGGACTGCCGGAGAGACCCAGTACTTC. Residues: CASSWTAGETQYF.

This clone was counted only a few times. V usage is TRBV5-1 and J usage is TRBJ1-1; the match to TRBD1 covers 8 bases. The J segment lost 0 bases and the V segment lost 1 base, leaving 5 bases of the junction unmatched. Germline CDR1 reads SGHRS; CDR2 reads YFSETQ. This CDR3 is built from 16 residues. CDR3 residues: CASSLSTGGLNTEAFF. The CDR3 region has the DNA TGCGCCAGCAGCTTGAGTACAGGGGGACTGAACACTGAAGCTTTCTTT.

With regard to this clone: A read error may be the cause here, since a much bigger clone is one base away. The genes are TRBV18 and TRBJ1-2; tentative D call: TRBD1 (5 bases). Germline V gene data show CDR1 as KGHSH and CDR2 as LQKENI. The CDR3 has 15 residues. This CDR3 reads CAGSPQARANYGYTF. The CDR3 DNA follows: TGTGCCGGCTCACCACAGGCCAGGGCTAACTATGGCTACACCTTC.

The rearrangement joins TRBV30 to TRBJ1-4, with D uncertain. Germline V gene data show CDR1 as GTSNPN and CDR2 as SVGIG (reference sequence). This CDR3 is 12 amino acids long. V dropped 2 bases and J dropped 8 bases, with 9 bases sitting between them. The CDR3: CAWSTAGEKLFF. The CDR3 DNA is TGTGCCTGGAGTACCGCGGGGGAAAAACTGTTTTTT.

CDR3 sequence: CASSFLGGTQYF. The CDR3 DNA reads as TGTGCCAGCAGTTTCCTGGGAGGGACCCAGTACTTC. The chain couples TRBV27 to TRBJ2-5; maybe TRBD2 (6 bases). Per germline, CDR1 MNHEY and CDR2 SMNVEV (reference sequence). Deletions cut 3 bases from V and 7 bases from J, with 9 bases between. The CDR3 sequence is 12 residues long.

The chain is built from TRBV19 and TRBJ1-2; TRBD1 is a possible D gene (5 bases). V shed 5 bases and J shed 1 base, with 11 bases lying between them. The CDR3 contains 14 residues. The germline V gene encodes CDR1 LNHDA and CDR2 SQIVND (reference sequence). CDR3: CASSSTGLNYGYTF. DNA of the CDR3: TGTGCCAGTAGTTCAACAGGACTTAACTATGGCTACACCTTC.

The chain has TRBV11-2 and TRBJ2-6; TRBD1 matches at 7 bases. Trimming took 5 bases from V and 0 from J; bases not matched to a gene: 10. The CDR3 runs 18 residues. The germline CDR1 and CDR2 sequences are SGHAT and FQNNGV. CDR3: CASSPLGQRLSGANVLTF. The CDR3 DNA sequence: TGTGCCAGCAGCCCCTTGGGACAGCGACTCTCTGGGGCCAACGTCCTGACTTTC.

The rearrangement uses TRBV18 and TRBJ1-5; D perhaps matches TRBD1 (6 bases). Germline V lookup: CDR1 KGHSH, CDR2 LQKENI. The CDR3 length is 15 residues. Trimming took off 3 bases at V and 0 bases at J, with 9 bases between the two ends. In DNA, the CDR3 is TGTGCCAGCTCACCCGCAGGGGATAGCAATCAGCCCCAGCATTTT. Translation: CASSPAGDSNQPQHF. The full variable domain, its missing parts supplied by reference TRBV18 and TRBJ1-5, is NAGVMQNPRHLVRRRGQEARLRCSPMKGHSHVYWYRQLPEEGLKFMVYLQKENIIDESGMPKERFSAEFPKEGPSILRIQQVVRGDSAAYFCASSPAGDSNQPQHFGDGTRLSIL.

DNA of the CDR3: TGTGCCAGCATCGTAGGTCTGGGAAACACTGAAGCTTTCTTT. Translated: CASIVGLGNTEAFF. The genes are TRBV5-8 and TRBJ1-1, with D unclear. Trimming removed 6 bases at V and 2 bases at J, with 14 bases between. The CDR3 contains 14 residues. Germline CDR1 is SGHTS and CDR2 is YDEGEE. Combining the CDR3 with reference TRBV5-8 and TRBJ1-1 gives the whole variable domain EAGVTQSPTHLIKTRGQQATLRCSPISGHTSVYWYQQALGLGLQFLLWYDEGEERNRGNFPPRFSGRQFPNYSSELNVNALELEDSALYLCASIVGLGNTEAFFGQGTRLTVV.

The gene calls are TRBV2 and TRBJ2-2; TRBD2 matches 7 bases. Germline V gives CDR1 SNHLY, CDR2 FYNNEI. V dropped 3 bases and J dropped 0; count of bases not matched to a gene: 7. This CDR3 spans 17 amino acids. The CDR3 protein is CASSDPGSGANTGELFF. Written as DNA, the CDR3 is TGTGCCAGCAGTGACCCGGGAAGCGGGGCGAACACCGGGGAGCTGTTTTTT.

This chain connects TRBV27 to TRBJ1-1; no reliable D call. The CDR3 extends over 18 amino acids. Germline V gene data show CDR1 as MNHEY and CDR2 as SMNVEV (reference sequence). Between the trimmed V and J ends, which lost 0 bases and 0 bases, there was a span of 17 bases. The CDR3 DNA follows: TGTGCCAGCAGTTTATCTACAGCCCCAAGCGGGATGAACACTGAAGCTTTCTTT. Translated, it gives CASSLSTAPSGMNTEAFF.

V usage is TRBV28 and J usage is TRBJ1-2, with 7 bases matching TRBD1. With 7 bases clipped from V and 2 bases from J, the junction kept 10 bases outside the gene matches. This CDR3 has 15 amino acids. CDR1 is MDHEN, CDR2 SYDVKM, per germline. CDR3 sequence: CASTPSGTVNYGYTF. CDR3 sequence (DNA): TGTGCCAGCACTCCATCCGGGACAGTAAACTATGGCTACACCTTC.

The gene calls are TRBV29-1 and TRBJ1-1, with D hard to call. This CDR3 comprises 8 residues. Germline lookup yields CDR1 SQVTM and CDR2 ANQGSEA. Trimming cost V 6 bases and J 6 bases, with 2 bases left between them. The CDR3 loop reads CSVSEAFF. The DNA of the CDR3 is TGCAGCGTATCTGAAGCTTTCTTT.

This clone has more than one count but fewer than ten. This rearrangement joins TRBV5-6 to TRBJ2-2; TRBD1 aligns across 10 bases. CDR3 size: 15 residues. V lost 1 base to trimming and J lost 5 bases; unmatched junction nucleotides: 2. Germline values: CDR1 SGHDT, CDR2 YYEEEE. CDR3 in amino acids: CASSLMGQGTGELFF. The CDR3 DNA follows: TGTGCCAGCAGCTTGATGGGACAGGGGACCGGGGAGCTGTTTTTT.

J is TRBJ1-4 and V is TRBV5-6; D unclear. Germline-derived CDR1 and CDR2 are SGHDT and YYEEEE. The CDR3 spans 14 residues. Deletions cut 6 bases from V and 1 base from J, with 10 bases between. CDR3: CASTLWVTNEKLFF. The CDR3, as DNA: TGTGCCAGCACCCTTTGGGTAACTAATGAAAAACTGTTTTTT.

The gene calls are TRBV28 and TRBJ1-2; 7 nucleotides line up with TRBD1. The V and J ends lost 7 bases and 5 bases, in that order; junction bases with no gene match: 4. The CDR3 consists of 12 residues. CDR1 and CDR2 (germline): MDHEN, SYDVKM. The CDR3 sequence: CASTTGEYGYTF. Here the CDR3 DNA reads TGTGCCAGCACCACAGGGGAATATGGCTACACCTTC.

The chain links TRBV19 to TRBJ2-1; TRBD2 matches at 8 bases. CDR1 is LNHDA and CDR2 is SQIVND in the germline V gene (reference sequence). With V trimmed by 4 bases and J by 4 bases, 6 bases remained unmatched. This CDR3 has 15 residues. The CDR3, as DNA: TGTGCCAGTAGTAAGATAGCGGGGCTATACAATGAGCAGTTCTTC. The encoded protein is CASSKIAGLYNEQFF.

The CDR3 region has the DNA TGTGCCAGCAGTTCCACAGGGACCCCAACAGATACGCAGTATTTT. This gives the protein CASSSTGTPTDTQYF. This chain links TRBV28 with TRBJ2-3; possibly TRBD1 for D (6 bases). V shed 4 bases and J shed 3 bases, with 14 bases lying between them. Germline V gives CDR1 MDHEN, CDR2 SYDVKM. The CDR3 sequence is 15 residues long.

V usage is TRBV9 and J usage is TRBJ1-6; D might be TRBD1 (6 bases). This CDR3 comprises 14 residues. V was shortened by 3 bases and J by 5 bases, with 9 bases between the two germline ends. The germline CDR1 and CDR2 sequences are SGDLS and YYNGEE. The CDR3 region has the DNA TGTGCCAGCAGCGCTACAGGGAATAATTCACCCCTCCACTTT. Its translation is CASSATGNNSPLHF.

This chain links TRBV10-2 with TRBJ2-3; 12 bases line up with TRBD2. CDR1 and CDR2 from the germline V gene are WSHSY and SAAADI. The CDR3 totals 17 residues. With 0 bases clipped from V and 2 bases from J, the junction kept 3 bases outside the gene matches. This CDR3 reads CASSESLAGGITDTQYF. CDR3 DNA: TGCGCCAGCAGTGAGTCCCTAGCGGGGGGGATCACAGATACGCAGTATTTT.